The rows below give T cell receptor beta chains drawn from one sample of a study of blood T cell repertoires in COVID-19. Some clones are missing from TCRdb's copy, which holds only in-frame ones; the method was immunoSEQ multiplex PCR. The table includes 150,000 to 200,000 clones, around 84% detected once. Sequences were obtained from peripheral blood. All receptors derive from a woman in her 70s with COVID-19, enrolled during active disease. The CDR3 runs from the conserved cysteine through the conserved F or W. D genes are given only for firm matches. The size entry is marked missing in some rows and otherwise reads once, few, many or a size class.

V gene: TRBV4-1
J gene: TRBJ1-1
D gene: TRBD1
clone size: few
CDR3 DNA: TGCGCCAGCAAAGTCCAGGGGGTGGTCCCTGAAGCTTTCTTT
CDR3 protein: CASKVQGVVPEAFF

V gene: TRBV6-5
J gene: TRBJ2-3
D gene: -
clone size: once
CDR3 DNA: TGTGCCAGCCTCTCTCTAACTAGCACAGATACGCAGTATTTT
CDR3 protein: CASLSLTSTDTQYF

V gene: TRBV5-4
J gene: TRBJ2-1
D gene: TRBD2
clone size: -
CDR3 DNA: TGTGCCAGCAGCTTGCCCCTAGCGGCAAATGAGCAGTTCTTC
CDR3 protein: CASSLPLAANEQFF

V gene: TRBV11-2
J gene: TRBJ2-2
D gene: TRBD1
clone size: -
CDR3 DNA: TGTGCCAGCAGCTTAGTTGGCAGGGGGTATGGCGGGGAGCTGTTTTTT
CDR3 protein: CASSLVGRGYGGELFF

V gene: TRBV19
J gene: TRBJ2-7
D gene: -
clone size: -
CDR3 DNA: TGTGCCAGTAGTATGGGGCGGACGGGTCTGTTCTACGAGCAGTACTTC
CDR3 protein: CASSMGRTGLFYEQYF

V gene: TRBV14
J gene: TRBJ1-2
D gene: -
clone size: -
CDR3 DNA: TGTGCCAGCAGCCAACTGAGGGGGAGTGGCTACACCTTC
CDR3 protein: CASSQLRGSGYTF

V gene: TRBV5-8
J gene: TRBJ1-4
D gene: -
clone size: -
CDR3 DNA: TGTGCCAGCAGGGCCGGGGGGGGTGAAAAACTGTTTTTT
CDR3 protein: CASRAGGGEKLFF

V gene: TRBV29-1
J gene: TRBJ2-1
D gene: -
clone size: -
CDR3 DNA: TGCAGCGCCGGGATAAACAATGAGCAGTTCTTC
CDR3 protein: CSAGINNEQFF

V gene: TRBV19
J gene: TRBJ1-5
D gene: TRBD1
clone size: -
CDR3 DNA: TGTGCCAGTAGTCGGGACAGCCTTGGACCCCAGCATTTT
CDR3 protein: CASSRDSLGPQHF

V gene: TRBV3-1/TRBV3-2
J gene: TRBJ2-3
D gene: TRBD2
clone size: -
CDR3 DNA: TGTGCCAGCAGACATCTAGCGGGAGGCCCCACAGATACGCAGTATTTT
CDR3 protein: CASRHLAGGPTDTQYF

V gene: TRBV7-9
J gene: TRBJ2-1
D gene: TRBD2
clone size: -
CDR3 DNA: TGTGCCAGCAGCGCGACTAGCGGGAGGGCCGGTGAGCAGTTCTTC
CDR3 protein: CASSATSGRAGEQFF

V gene: TRBV4-1
J gene: TRBJ2-1
D gene: TRBD1
clone size: -
CDR3 DNA: TGCGCCAGCAGCCACCGGACAGGGCCGAGCTCCTACAATGAGCAGTTCTTC
CDR3 protein: CASSHRTGPSSYNEQFF

V gene: TRBV27
J gene: TRBJ2-7
D gene: TRBD1
clone size: once
CDR3 DNA: TGTGCCAGCGGAGACTCGGACAGGGGGCTCGACGAGCAGTACTTC
CDR3 protein: CASGDSDRGLDEQYF

V gene: TRBV2
J gene: TRBJ1-1
D gene: -
clone size: -
CDR3 DNA: TGTGCCAGCAGCTCTCAGGTGAACACTGAAGCTTTCTTT
CDR3 protein: CASSSQVNTEAFF

V gene: TRBV6-4
J gene: TRBJ2-1
D gene: -
clone size: -
CDR3 DNA: TGTGCCAGCAGTGAATCGTACAGTTCCTACAATGAGCAGTTCTTC
CDR3 protein: CASSESYSSYNEQFF

V gene: TRBV14
J gene: TRBJ2-5
D gene: -
clone size: -
CDR3 DNA: TGTGCCAGCAGCCAAGTTCTATCGGGGACCCAGTACTTC
CDR3 protein: CASSQVLSGTQYF

V gene: TRBV5-1
J gene: TRBJ1-4
D gene: -
clone size: -
CDR3 DNA: TGCGCCAGCAGCTTCGCAGGGTCAACTAATGAAAAACTGTTTTTT
CDR3 protein: CASSFAGSTNEKLFF

V gene: TRBV6-1
J gene: TRBJ1-6
D gene: -
clone size: -
CDR3 DNA: TGTGCCAGCAGCCGGACTTATTCACCCCTCCACTTT
CDR3 protein: CASSRTYSPLHF

V gene: TRBV28
J gene: TRBJ2-5
D gene: -
clone size: -
CDR3 DNA: TGTGCCAGCAGTTTGCCAGGGGACCAAGAGACCCAGTACTTC
CDR3 protein: CASSLPGDQETQYF

V gene: TRBV24-1
J gene: TRBJ1-5
D gene: -
clone size: -
CDR3 DNA: TGTGCCACCAGTCCAGGGGATGGGATCAATCAGCCCCAGCATTTT
CDR3 protein: CATSPGDGINQPQHF

V gene: TRBV14
J gene: TRBJ1-1
D gene: TRBD1
clone size: once
CDR3 DNA: TGTGCCAGCAGCCAAGTGGCCAGGGGGACGAGTGAAGCTTTCTTT
CDR3 protein: CASSQVARGTSEAFF

V gene: TRBV10-1
J gene: TRBJ1-1
D gene: -
clone size: -
CDR3 DNA: TGCGCCAGCAGGCCCGACAGGTCGAACACTGAAGCTTTCTTT
CDR3 protein: CASRPDRSNTEAFF

V gene: TRBV10-3
J gene: TRBJ1-3
D gene: -
clone size: -
CDR3 DNA: TGTGCCATCAGTGAGTCGGGACTAGGAAACACCATATATTTT
CDR3 protein: CAISESGLGNTIYF

V gene: TRBV5-4
J gene: TRBJ2-1
D gene: TRBD2
clone size: -
CDR3 DNA: TGTGCCAGCAGCGCGCGGACTAGCGGGAGTTGGCATGAGCAGTTCTTC
CDR3 protein: CASSARTSGSWHEQFF

V gene: TRBV19
J gene: TRBJ2-1
D gene: -
clone size: -
CDR3 DNA: TGTGCCAGTAGTATATCCAGCGGGACATACAATGAGCAGTTCTTC
CDR3 protein: CASSISSGTYNEQFF

V gene: TRBV14
J gene: TRBJ2-7
D gene: TRBD2
clone size: -
CDR3 DNA: TGTGCCAGCAGCCTCTCGGGTAGCGGGAGCTTCGGCGAGCAGTACTTC
CDR3 protein: CASSLSGSGSFGEQYF

V gene: TRBV7-2
J gene: TRBJ1-4
D gene: -
clone size: -
CDR3 DNA: TGTGCCAGCAGCTTGTTTCAGGGTGGAGAAAAACTGTTTTTT
CDR3 protein: CASSLFQGGEKLFF

V gene: TRBV19
J gene: TRBJ1-6
D gene: -
clone size: -
CDR3 DNA: TGTGCCAGTAGTATAGCAGGGATCCAGAATTCACCCCTCCACTTT
CDR3 protein: CASSIAGIQNSPLHF

V gene: TRBV11-2
J gene: TRBJ2-1
D gene: -
clone size: -
CDR3 DNA: TGTGCCAGCAGCCCAGAACACAATGAGCAGTTCTTC
CDR3 protein: CASSPEHNEQFF

V gene: TRBV7-6
J gene: TRBJ2-7
D gene: TRBD2
clone size: -
CDR3 DNA: TGTGCCAGCAGCTTAGCTGGGGCTAGCGGGAGGTCCGAGCAGTACTTC
CDR3 protein: CASSLAGASGRSEQYF

V gene: TRBV7-8
J gene: TRBJ2-1
D gene: TRBD2
clone size: -
CDR3 DNA: TGTGCCAGCAGCTCGTACCCTAGCGGTGCCTCCTACAATGAGCAGTTCTTC
CDR3 protein: CASSSYPSGASYNEQFF

V gene: TRBV10-3
J gene: TRBJ1-1
D gene: TRBD1
clone size: -
CDR3 DNA: TGTGCCATCAGTGAGGTCGGGACAGGGAACACTGAAGCTTTCTTT
CDR3 protein: CAISEVGTGNTEAFF

V gene: TRBV5-6
J gene: TRBJ1-1
D gene: -
clone size: -
CDR3 DNA: TGTGCCAGCAGCTTTAGATCTGGGAGGGAGGCTTTCTTT
CDR3 protein: CASSFRSGREAFF

V gene: TRBV2
J gene: TRBJ2-7
D gene: TRBD1
clone size: -
CDR3 DNA: TGTGCCAGGGGACAGGGGATCAATATTTACGAGCAGTACTTC
CDR3 protein: CARGQGINIYEQYF

V gene: TRBV5-5
J gene: TRBJ2-5
D gene: -
clone size: -
CDR3 DNA: TGTGCCAGCAGCTTTCTGGCGGGGAATCGAGAGACCCAGTACTTC
CDR3 protein: CASSFLAGNRETQYF

V gene: TRBV12-3/TRBV12-4
J gene: TRBJ2-1
D gene: -
clone size: -
CDR3 DNA: TGTGCCAGCAGTTTTAATTCGGGAGATGAGCAGTTCTTC
CDR3 protein: CASSFNSGDEQFF

V gene: TRBV19
J gene: TRBJ1-1
D gene: TRBD1
clone size: -
CDR3 DNA: TGTGCCAGTAGTATTTACAGGGGAGAAGCTTTCTTT
CDR3 protein: CASSIYRGEAFF

V gene: TRBV29-1
J gene: TRBJ2-3
D gene: TRBD2
clone size: -
CDR3 DNA: TGCAGCGTACACCTAGCGGGAGTATCAGATACGCAGTATTTT
CDR3 protein: CSVHLAGVSDTQYF

V gene: TRBV5-1
J gene: TRBJ2-7
D gene: -
clone size: -
CDR3 DNA: TGCGCCAGCAGCTTTTCCCCAGGGATAACCTACGAGCAGTACTTC
CDR3 protein: CASSFSPGITYEQYF

V gene: TRBV3-1/TRBV3-2
J gene: TRBJ1-6
D gene: -
clone size: -
CDR3 DNA: TGTGCCAGCAGCCAGGTCAGCTCCTATAATTCACCCCTCCACTTT
CDR3 protein: CASSQVSSYNSPLHF

V gene: TRBV19
J gene: TRBJ1-5
D gene: -
clone size: -
CDR3 DNA: TGTGCCAGCTCTGCGGCCCTGCATCAGCCCCAGCATTTT
CDR3 protein: CASSAALHQPQHF

V gene: TRBV28
J gene: TRBJ2-7
D gene: -
clone size: -
CDR3 DNA: TGTGCCAGCAGTCCCCGGTTTGTTAAGTACGAGCAGTACTTC
CDR3 protein: CASSPRFVKYEQYF

V gene: TRBV12-3/TRBV12-4
J gene: TRBJ1-2
D gene: TRBD1
clone size: -
CDR3 DNA: TGTGCCAGCAGTTCAGGGACAGGGTTGGGCTACACCTTC
CDR3 protein: CASSSGTGLGYTF

V gene: TRBV5-6
J gene: TRBJ1-1
D gene: -
clone size: -
CDR3 DNA: TGTGCCAGCAGCCCGCCGGCAGGGCATACTGAAGCTTTCTTT
CDR3 protein: CASSPPAGHTEAFF

V gene: TRBV27
J gene: TRBJ1-6
D gene: TRBD1
clone size: -
CDR3 DNA: TGTGCCAGCAGTCGGGGGACAGGGCTCCCCCTCCACTTT
CDR3 protein: CASSRGTGLPLHF

V gene: TRBV5-1
J gene: TRBJ2-7
D gene: TRBD2
clone size: -
CDR3 DNA: TGCGCCAGCAGCCTCTTCGGGGGGGGTGTCTACGAGCAGTACTTC
CDR3 protein: CASSLFGGGVYEQYF

V gene: TRBV9
J gene: TRBJ1-3
D gene: TRBD1
clone size: few
CDR3 DNA: TGTGCCAGCAGTGAGGGACAGGGGGGAAACACCATATATTTT
CDR3 protein: CASSEGQGGNTIYF

V gene: TRBV25-1
J gene: TRBJ1-6
D gene: -
clone size: -
CDR3 DNA: TGTGCCAGCTGTGAAAACCAACAGGGTGTGGGTTCACCCCTCCACTTT
CDR3 protein: CASCENQQGVGSPLHF

V gene: TRBV5-1
J gene: TRBJ1-5
D gene: TRBD1
clone size: -
CDR3 DNA: TGCGCCAGCAGCTTAGGGACAGCGGAAAATCAGCCCCAGCATTTT
CDR3 protein: CASSLGTAENQPQHF

V gene: TRBV4-2
J gene: TRBJ1-1
D gene: -
clone size: -
CDR3 DNA: TGTGCCAGCAGCCAAGAAGAGAGTCTGTACACTGAAGCTTTCTTT
CDR3 protein: CASSQEESLYTEAFF

V gene: TRBV30
J gene: TRBJ2-6
D gene: -
clone size: -
CDR3 DNA: TGTGCCTGGAGTGGTTCAGTTCTCATATCTGGGGCCAACGTCCTGACTTTC
CDR3 protein: CAWSGSVLISGANVLTF

V gene: TRBV2
J gene: TRBJ2-7
D gene: TRBD2
clone size: few
CDR3 DNA: TGTGCCAGCAGGCCACCTAGCGGGAGAGCCTACGAGCAGTACTTC
CDR3 protein: CASRPPSGRAYEQYF

V gene: TRBV20-1
J gene: TRBJ1-5
D gene: -
clone size: few
CDR3 DNA: TGCAGTGCTAGTTCGGGAAATCAGCCCCAGCATTTT
CDR3 protein: CSASSGNQPQHF

V gene: TRBV11-3
J gene: TRBJ2-1
D gene: -
clone size: -
CDR3 DNA: TGTGCCAGCAGCTTAGGGGACAAGTCCTACAATGAGCAGTTCTTC
CDR3 protein: CASSLGDKSYNEQFF

V gene: TRBV6-5
J gene: TRBJ1-5
D gene: -
clone size: -
CDR3 DNA: TGTGCCAGCAGCTCCGGGGATGGGTCCAATCAGCCCCAGCATTTT
CDR3 protein: CASSSGDGSNQPQHF

V gene: TRBV6-5
J gene: TRBJ2-1
D gene: -
clone size: -
CDR3 DNA: TGTGCCAGCAGCCTCACAGGGGAGGCGTACAATGAGCAGTTCTTC
CDR3 protein: CASSLTGEAYNEQFF

V gene: TRBV5-5
J gene: TRBJ1-6
D gene: TRBD1
clone size: -
CDR3 DNA: TGTGCCAGCAGCTCCGGGACAGAGAGTTCACCCCTCCACTTT
CDR3 protein: CASSSGTESSPLHF

V gene: TRBV18
J gene: TRBJ1-1
D gene: -
clone size: -
CDR3 DNA: TGTGCCAGCTCACCCGGACAACCGAACACTGAAGCTTTCTTT
CDR3 protein: CASSPGQPNTEAFF